This T cell receptor beta chain was captured by sequencing in a study of breast tumors, draining lymph nodes, adjacent tissues. The study, taken as a whole, reports: Tumors had less TCR diversity than lymph nodes, more than nontumor tissue. Most tumor T cells seemingly derive from lymph node, then expand in tumor. Compared with basal-like, luminal-like tumors shared significantly more repertoire with nontumor tissue.

This clonotype was counted ten times or more. Its cognate antigen is unknown. The germline V gene encodes CDR1 ENHRY and CDR2 SYGVKD. The CDR3 runs 12 residues. V shed 10 bases, J shed 8 bases, and the junction held 7 bases outside the gene matches. In TCRdb, the multiplex PCR reads were re-called with MiXCR into one record per CDR3 protein. Among over 200,000 distinct CDR3 sequences listed, about 30% were seen once. Axillary draining lymph nodes of breast cancer patients supplied the node samples. V and J are TRBV10-3 and TRBJ2-1, with 8 bases that match TRBD2. The receptor comes from a female donor with breast cancer. Some clones in this sample may be carry-over from other donors' samples. The sequenced sample was axillary lymph node tissue. CDR3 sequence (DNA): TGTGCCACAAAGCGGGAGAACTATGAGCAGTTCTTC. Protein product: CATKRENYEQFF.